Presented here are 7 T cell receptor beta chains from one specimen sequenced in a study of blood T cell repertoires in COVID-19. The method was immunoSEQ multiplex PCR; TCRdb's version includes in-frame clones alone and lacks a portion of them. In the table there are roughly 60,000 clones, about 85% of which are singletons. Material: peripheral blood. These receptors were obtained from a human donor with acute or convalescent COVID-19. The donor label of this sample is uncertain.

The chain links TRBV7-9 to TRBJ2-3; perhaps TRBD1 as D (5 bases). Trimming pared 4 bases from V and 0 bases from J, leaving 14 bases between. Looked up from germline, CDR1 is SEHNR and CDR2 is FQNEAQ (reference sequence). This CDR3 is 16 amino acids long. The CDR3 sequence is CASSSRQSPSTDTQYF. The CDR3 DNA reads as TGTGCCAGCAGCTCAAGACAGAGCCCGAGCACAGATACGCAGTATTTT.

This sequence joins TRBV5-1 and TRBJ1-1; no clear D. Deletions cut 4 bases from V and 1 base from J, with 11 bases between. The germline CDR1 and CDR2 sequences are SGHRS and YFSETQ. The CDR3 length is 14 residues. CDR3 DNA: TGCGCCAGCAGCACGTACCAGGAGAACACTGAAGCTTTCTTT. It is translated as CASSTYQENTEAFF.

This chain links TRBV5-5 with TRBJ1-3, with D perhaps matching TRBD1 (6 bases). The germline gives CDR1 SGHKS, CDR2 YYEKEE (reference sequence). V lost 2 bases, J lost 8 bases, and 20 bases lay in between. The CDR3 extends over 16 amino acids. The DNA for the CDR3 is TGTGCCAGCAGCTTCGGGGGGGGCCAGGCCGGGGACACCATATATTTT. Protein: CASSFGGGQAGDTIYF.

This clone has more than one count but fewer than ten. The chain joins TRBV28 to TRBJ1-1, with 9 bases identical to TRBD1. Germline V gene lookup returns CDR1 MDHEN and CDR2 SYDVKM. The CDR3 consists of 17 residues. Losses at the gene ends were 4 bases for V and 1 base for J; bases not matched to a gene: 10. The CDR3 DNA reads as TGTGCCAGCAGTTCCCGGACAGGGGCGGCCGGGAACACTGAAGCTTTCTTT. This gives the protein CASSSRTGAAGNTEAFF.

The genes are TRBV18 and TRBJ2-7, with a weak D call TRBD1 (6 bases). CDR1 is KGHSH and CDR2 is LQKENI in the germline V gene. The CDR3 consists of 14 residues. Deletions cut 8 bases from V and 1 base from J, with 15 bases between. CDR3 DNA: TGTGCCAGCCGCAGTGATACAGGGTCCTACGAGCAGTACGTC. As protein: CASRSDTGSYEQYV.

The chain is built from TRBV29-1 and TRBJ2-2; TRBD1 matches 9 bases. Per the germline V gene, CDR1 is SQVTM and CDR2 is ANQGSEA. The junction had 11 bases not matched to a gene; V was cut back by 2 bases and J by 1 base. The CDR3 has 18 amino acids. The chain's CDR3 is CSVEPGQGPVQNTGELFF. The CDR3 DNA follows: TGCAGCGTTGAACCGGGACAGGGCCCCGTCCAGAACACCGGGGAGCTGTTTTTT.

The chain is built from TRBV5-1 and TRBJ2-7; D is perhaps TRBD2 (6 bases). Germline V CDR1 and CDR2: SGHRS, YFSETQ. Trimming shortened V by 3 bases and J by 7 bases, and 20 bases separated the two germline ends. This CDR3 is 15 amino acids long. The DNA for the CDR3 is TGCGCCAGCAGCTACGGGACCGCTCCGGAGGGAGAGCAGTACGTC. Its translation: CASSYGTAPEGEQYV.